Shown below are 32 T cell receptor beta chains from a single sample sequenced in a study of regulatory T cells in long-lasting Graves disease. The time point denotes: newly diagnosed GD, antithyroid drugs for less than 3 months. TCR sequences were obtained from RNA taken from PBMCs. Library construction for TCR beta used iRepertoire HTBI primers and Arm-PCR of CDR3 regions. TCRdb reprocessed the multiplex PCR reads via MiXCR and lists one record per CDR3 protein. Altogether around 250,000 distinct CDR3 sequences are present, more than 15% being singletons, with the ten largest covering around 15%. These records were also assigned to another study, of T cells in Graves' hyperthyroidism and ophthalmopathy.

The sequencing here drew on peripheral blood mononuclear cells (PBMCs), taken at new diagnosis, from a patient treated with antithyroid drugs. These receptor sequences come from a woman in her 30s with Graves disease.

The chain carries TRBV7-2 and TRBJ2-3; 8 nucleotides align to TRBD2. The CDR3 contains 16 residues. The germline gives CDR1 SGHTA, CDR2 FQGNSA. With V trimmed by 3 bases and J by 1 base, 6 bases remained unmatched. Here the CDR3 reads CASSFRGGPGTDTQYF. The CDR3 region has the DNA TGTGCCAGCAGCTTCCGCGGGGGGCCGGGCACAGATACGCAGTATTTT.

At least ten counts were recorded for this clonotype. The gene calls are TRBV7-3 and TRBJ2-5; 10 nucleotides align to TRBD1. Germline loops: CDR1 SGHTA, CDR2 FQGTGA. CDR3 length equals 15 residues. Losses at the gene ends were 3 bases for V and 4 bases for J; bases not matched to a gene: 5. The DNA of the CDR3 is TGTGCCAGCAGCTTCGACAGGGGGCGCGGAGAGACCCAGTACTTC. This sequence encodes CASSFDRGRGETQYF.

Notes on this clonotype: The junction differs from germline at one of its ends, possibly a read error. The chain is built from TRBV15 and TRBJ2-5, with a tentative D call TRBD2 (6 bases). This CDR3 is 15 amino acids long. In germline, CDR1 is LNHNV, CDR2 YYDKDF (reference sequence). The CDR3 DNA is TGTACCACCAGCGGAGGGTCTCCAGCACAAGAGACCCAGTACTTC. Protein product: CTTSGGSPAQETQYF.

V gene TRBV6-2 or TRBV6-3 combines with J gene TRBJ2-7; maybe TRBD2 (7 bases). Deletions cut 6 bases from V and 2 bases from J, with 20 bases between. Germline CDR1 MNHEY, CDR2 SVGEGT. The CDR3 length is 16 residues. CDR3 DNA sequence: TGTGCCAGCAGGGGACGGGGGGCCGAAACAGCCTACGAGCAGTACTTC. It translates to CASRGRGAETAYEQYF.

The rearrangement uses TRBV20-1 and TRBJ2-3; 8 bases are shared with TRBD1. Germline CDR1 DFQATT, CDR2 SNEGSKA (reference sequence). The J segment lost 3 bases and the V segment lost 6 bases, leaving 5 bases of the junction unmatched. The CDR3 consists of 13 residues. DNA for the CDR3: TGCAGTGCACCACAGGGGGTAACAGATACGCAGTATTTT. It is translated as CSAPQGVTDTQYF.

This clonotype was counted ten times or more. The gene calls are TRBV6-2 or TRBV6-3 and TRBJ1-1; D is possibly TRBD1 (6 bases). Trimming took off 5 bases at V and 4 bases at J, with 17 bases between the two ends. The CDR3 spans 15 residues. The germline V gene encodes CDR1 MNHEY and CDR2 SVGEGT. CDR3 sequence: CASSNDNRDFTEAFF. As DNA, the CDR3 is TGTGCCAGCAGTAACGACAACAGGGATTTCACTGAAGCTTTCTTT.

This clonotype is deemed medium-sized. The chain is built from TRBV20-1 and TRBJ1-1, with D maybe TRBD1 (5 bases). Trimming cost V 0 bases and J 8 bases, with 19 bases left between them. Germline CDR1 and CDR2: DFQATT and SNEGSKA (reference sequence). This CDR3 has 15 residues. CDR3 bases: TGCAGTGCTAGAGATGAAAGACAGAGCCGGAAAGAAGCTTTCTTT. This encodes CSARDERQSRKEAFF.

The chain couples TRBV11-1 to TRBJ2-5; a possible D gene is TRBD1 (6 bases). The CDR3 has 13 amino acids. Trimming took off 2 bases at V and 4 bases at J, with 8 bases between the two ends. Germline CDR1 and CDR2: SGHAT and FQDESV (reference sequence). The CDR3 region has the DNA TGTGCCAGCAGCTTAAACAGGGTAGAGACCCAGTACTTC. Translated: CASSLNRVETQYF.

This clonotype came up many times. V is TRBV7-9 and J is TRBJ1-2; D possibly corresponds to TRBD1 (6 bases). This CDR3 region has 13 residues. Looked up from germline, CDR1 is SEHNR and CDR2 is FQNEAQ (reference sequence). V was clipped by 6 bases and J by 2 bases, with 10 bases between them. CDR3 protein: CASRAGQNYGYTF. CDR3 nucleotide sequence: TGTGCCAGCAGAGCCGGACAGAACTATGGCTACACCTTC.

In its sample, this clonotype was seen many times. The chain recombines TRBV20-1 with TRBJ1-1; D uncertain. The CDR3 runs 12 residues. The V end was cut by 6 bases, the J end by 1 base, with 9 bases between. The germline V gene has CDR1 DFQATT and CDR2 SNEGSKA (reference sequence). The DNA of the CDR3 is TGCAGTGCCTACAGCGGGAACACTGAAGCTTTCTTT. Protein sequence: CSAYSGNTEAFF.

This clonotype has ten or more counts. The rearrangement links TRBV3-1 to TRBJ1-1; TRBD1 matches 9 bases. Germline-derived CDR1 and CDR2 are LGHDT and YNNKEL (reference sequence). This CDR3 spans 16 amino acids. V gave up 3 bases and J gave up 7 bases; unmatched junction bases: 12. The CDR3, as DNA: TGTGCCAGCAGCCAGCTACCGGGACAGGGACGGAATGAAGCTTTCTTT. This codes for CASSQLPGQGRNEAFF.

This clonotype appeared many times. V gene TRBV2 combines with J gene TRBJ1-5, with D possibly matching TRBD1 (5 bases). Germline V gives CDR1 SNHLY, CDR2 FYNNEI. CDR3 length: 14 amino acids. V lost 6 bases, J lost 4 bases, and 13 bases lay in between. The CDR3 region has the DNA TGTGCCAGCAGCCGTCAGGGAGGGAATCAGCCCCAGCATTTT. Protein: CASSRQGGNQPQHF.

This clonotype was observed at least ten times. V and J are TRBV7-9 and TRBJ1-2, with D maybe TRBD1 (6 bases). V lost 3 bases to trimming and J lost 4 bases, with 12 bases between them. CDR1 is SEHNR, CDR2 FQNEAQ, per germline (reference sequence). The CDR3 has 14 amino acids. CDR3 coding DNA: TGTGCCAGCAGCTTCCCGGTAGGGGGCTATGGCTACACCTTC. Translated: CASSFPVGGYGYTF.

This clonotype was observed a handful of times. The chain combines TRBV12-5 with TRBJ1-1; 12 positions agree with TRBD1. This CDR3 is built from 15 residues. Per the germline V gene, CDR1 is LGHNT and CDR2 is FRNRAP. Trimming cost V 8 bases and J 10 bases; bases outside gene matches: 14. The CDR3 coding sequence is TGTGCTAGTTCGATGCCGGGACAGGGGGCCCTTGCAGCTTTCTTT. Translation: CASSMPGQGALAAFF.

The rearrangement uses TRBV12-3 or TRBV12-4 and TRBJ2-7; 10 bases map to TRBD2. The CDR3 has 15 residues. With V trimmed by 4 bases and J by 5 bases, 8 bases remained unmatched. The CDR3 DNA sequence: TGTGCCAGCAGTTCCGTAGCGGGGGGAATCCACGAGCAGTACTTC. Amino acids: CASSSVAGGIHEQYF.

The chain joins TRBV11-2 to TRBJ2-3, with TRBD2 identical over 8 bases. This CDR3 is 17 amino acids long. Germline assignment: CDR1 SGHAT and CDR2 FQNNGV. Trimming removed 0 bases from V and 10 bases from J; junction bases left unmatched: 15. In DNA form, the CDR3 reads TGTGCCAGCAGCTTAGACGGGACTAGTAGGGGATCTTACGCGCAGTATTTT. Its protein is CASSLDGTSRGSYAQYF.

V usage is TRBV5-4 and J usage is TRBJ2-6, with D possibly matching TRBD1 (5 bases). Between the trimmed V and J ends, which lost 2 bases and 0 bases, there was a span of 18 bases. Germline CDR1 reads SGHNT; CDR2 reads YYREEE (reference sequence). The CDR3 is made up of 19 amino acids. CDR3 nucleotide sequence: TGTGCCAGCAGCTTCGGGCTCGCAGGGTCCTACTCTGGGGCCAACGTCCTGACTTTC. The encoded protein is CASSFGLAGSYSGANVLTF. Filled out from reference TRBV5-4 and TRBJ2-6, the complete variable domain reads ETGVTQSPTHLIKTRGQQVTLRCSSQSGHNTVSWYQQALGQGPQFIFQYYREEENGRGNFPPRFSGLQFPNYSSELNVNALELDDSALYLCASSFGLAGSYSGANVLTFGAGSRLTVL.

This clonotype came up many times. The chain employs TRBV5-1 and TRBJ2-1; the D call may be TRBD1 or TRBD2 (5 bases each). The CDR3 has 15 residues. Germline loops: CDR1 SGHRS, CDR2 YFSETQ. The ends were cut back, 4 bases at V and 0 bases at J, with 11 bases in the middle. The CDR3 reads CASSIRDGSYNEQFF. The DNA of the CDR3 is TGCGCCAGCAGCATCCGGGACGGCTCCTACAATGAGCAGTTCTTC.

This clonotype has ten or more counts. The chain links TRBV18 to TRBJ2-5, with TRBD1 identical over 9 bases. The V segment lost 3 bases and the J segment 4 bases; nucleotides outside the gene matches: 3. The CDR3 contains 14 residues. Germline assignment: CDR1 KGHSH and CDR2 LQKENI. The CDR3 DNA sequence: TGTGCCAGCTCACCCACAGGGGGCGCAGAGACCCAGTACTTC. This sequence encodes CASSPTGGAETQYF.

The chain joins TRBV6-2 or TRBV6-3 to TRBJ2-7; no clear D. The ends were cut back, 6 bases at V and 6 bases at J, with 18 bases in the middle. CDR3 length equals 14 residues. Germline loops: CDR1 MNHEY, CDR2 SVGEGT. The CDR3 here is CASSTLGRSAEQYF. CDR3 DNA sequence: TGTGCCAGCAGCACCTTAGGCCGCTCGGCCGAGCAGTACTTC.

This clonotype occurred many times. In DNA form, the CDR3 reads TGCAGCGTTGAGGGACAGGGTTGGGAGACCCAGTACTTC. Encoded protein: CSVEGQGWETQYF. The V call is TRBV29-1, the J call TRBJ2-5, with TRBD1 matching 9 bases. This CDR3 has 13 amino acids. The junction had 4 bases not matched to a gene; V was cut back by 3 bases and J by 5 bases. Germline-derived CDR1 and CDR2 are SQVTM and ANQGSEA. The full variable domain, rest sourced from reference TRBV29-1 and TRBJ2-5, is SAVISQKPSRDICQRGTSLTIQCQVDSQVTMMFWYRQQPGQSLTLIATANQGSEATYESGFVIDKFPISRPNLTFSTLTVSNMSPEDSSIYLCSVEGQGWETQYFGPGTRLLVL.

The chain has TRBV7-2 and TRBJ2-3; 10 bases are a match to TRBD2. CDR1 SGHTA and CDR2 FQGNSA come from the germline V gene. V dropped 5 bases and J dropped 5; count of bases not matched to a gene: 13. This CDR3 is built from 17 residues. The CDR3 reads CASSQRAAGGPGDTQYF. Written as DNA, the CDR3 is TGTGCCAGCAGCCAGAGGGCAGCGGGGGGGCCTGGAGATACGCAGTATTTT.

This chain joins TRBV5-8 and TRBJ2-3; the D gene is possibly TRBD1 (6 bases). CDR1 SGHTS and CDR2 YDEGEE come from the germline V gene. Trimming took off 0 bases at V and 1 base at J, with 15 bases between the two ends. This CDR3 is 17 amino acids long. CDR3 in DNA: TGTGCCAGCAGCTTGGGTTCTGGGGGCCTCGGCACAGATACGCAGTATTTT. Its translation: CASSLGSGGLGTDTQYF.

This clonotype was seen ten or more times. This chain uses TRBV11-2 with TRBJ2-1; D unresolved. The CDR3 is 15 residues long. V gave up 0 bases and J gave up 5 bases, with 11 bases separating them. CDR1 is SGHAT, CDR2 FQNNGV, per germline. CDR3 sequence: CASSLEVGFNNEQFF. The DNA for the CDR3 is TGTGCCAGCAGCTTAGAAGTGGGGTTTAACAATGAGCAGTTCTTC.

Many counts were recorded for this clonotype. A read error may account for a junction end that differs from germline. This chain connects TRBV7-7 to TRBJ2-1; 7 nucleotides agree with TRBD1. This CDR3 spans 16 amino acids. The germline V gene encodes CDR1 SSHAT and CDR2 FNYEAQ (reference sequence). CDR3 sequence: CASSQETGSSYNEQFF. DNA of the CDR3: TGTGCTAGCAGCCAGGAGACAGGGAGTAGCTACAATGAGCAGTTCTTC.

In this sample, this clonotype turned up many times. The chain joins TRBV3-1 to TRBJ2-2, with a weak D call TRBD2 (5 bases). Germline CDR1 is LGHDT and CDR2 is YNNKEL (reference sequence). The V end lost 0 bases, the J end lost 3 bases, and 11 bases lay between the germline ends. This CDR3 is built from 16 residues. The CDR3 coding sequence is TGTGCCAGCAGCCAAGATCGAGGGCCCGACACCGGGGAGCTGTTTTTT. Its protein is CASSQDRGPDTGELFF.

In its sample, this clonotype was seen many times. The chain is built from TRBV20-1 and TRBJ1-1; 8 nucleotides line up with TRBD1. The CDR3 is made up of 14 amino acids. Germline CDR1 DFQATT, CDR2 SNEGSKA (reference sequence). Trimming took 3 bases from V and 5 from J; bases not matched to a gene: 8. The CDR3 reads CSASTGGFRTEAFF. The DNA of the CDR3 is TGCAGTGCTAGTACAGGGGGATTCAGGACTGAAGCTTTCTTT.

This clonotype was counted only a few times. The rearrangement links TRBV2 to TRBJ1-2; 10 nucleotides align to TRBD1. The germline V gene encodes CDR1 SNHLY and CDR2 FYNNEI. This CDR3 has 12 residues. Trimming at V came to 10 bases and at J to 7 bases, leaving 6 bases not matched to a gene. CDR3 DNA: TGTGCCACGGGACAGGGGCCCGCTGGCTACACCTTC. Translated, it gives CATGQGPAGYTF.

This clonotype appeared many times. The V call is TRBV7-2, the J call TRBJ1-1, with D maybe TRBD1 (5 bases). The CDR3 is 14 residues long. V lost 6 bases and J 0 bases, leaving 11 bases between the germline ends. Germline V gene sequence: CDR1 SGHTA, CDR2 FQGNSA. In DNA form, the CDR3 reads TGTGCCAGCAGTCCAGGGATGATGAACACTGAAGCTTTCTTT. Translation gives CASSPGMMNTEAFF.

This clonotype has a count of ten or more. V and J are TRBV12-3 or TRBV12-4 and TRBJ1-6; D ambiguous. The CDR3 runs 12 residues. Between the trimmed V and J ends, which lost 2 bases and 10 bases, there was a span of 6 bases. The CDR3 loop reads CASSLFSSPLHF. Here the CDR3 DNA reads TGTGCCAGCAGTTTATTTTCCTCACCCCTCCACTTT.

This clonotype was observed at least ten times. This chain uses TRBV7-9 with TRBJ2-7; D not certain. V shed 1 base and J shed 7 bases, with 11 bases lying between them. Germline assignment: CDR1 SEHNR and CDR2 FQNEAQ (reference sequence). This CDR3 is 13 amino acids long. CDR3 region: CASSLDPLREQYF. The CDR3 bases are TGTGCCAGCAGCTTAGACCCGCTGCGGGAGCAGTACTTC.

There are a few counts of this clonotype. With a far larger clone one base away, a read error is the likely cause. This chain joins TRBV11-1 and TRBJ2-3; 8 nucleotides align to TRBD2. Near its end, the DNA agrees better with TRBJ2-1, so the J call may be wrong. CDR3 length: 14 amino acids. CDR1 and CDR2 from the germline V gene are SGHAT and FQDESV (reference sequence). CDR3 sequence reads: CASSDPCGGHEQFF. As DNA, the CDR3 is TGTGCCAGCAGCGACCCTTGCGGGGGGCATGAGCAGTTCTTC.